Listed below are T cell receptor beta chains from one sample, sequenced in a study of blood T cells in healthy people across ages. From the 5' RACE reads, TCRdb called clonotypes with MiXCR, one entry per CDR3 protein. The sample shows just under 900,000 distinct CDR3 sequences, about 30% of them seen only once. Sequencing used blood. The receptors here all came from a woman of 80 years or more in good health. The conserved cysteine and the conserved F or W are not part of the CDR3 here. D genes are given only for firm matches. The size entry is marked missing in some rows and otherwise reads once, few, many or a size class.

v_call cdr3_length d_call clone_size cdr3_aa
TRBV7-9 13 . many ASSERGGLNNEQF
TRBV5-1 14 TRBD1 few ASSLVTGGFGETQY
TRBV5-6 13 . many ASSSVTGYNSPLH
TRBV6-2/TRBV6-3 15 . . ASSYSVGDARTYEQY
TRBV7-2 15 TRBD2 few ASSLGRGVAGGRSKF
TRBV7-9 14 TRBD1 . ASSAGTDSTNEKLF
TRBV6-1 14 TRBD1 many ASSEAARGAKNIQY
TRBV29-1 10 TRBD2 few SAGTSGSEQF
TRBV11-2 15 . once ASSLVRRSRSGNTIY
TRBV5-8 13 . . ASSFDAGASYEQY
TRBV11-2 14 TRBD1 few ASSLARTGSGEKLF
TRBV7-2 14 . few ASSPEGGLAGEKLF
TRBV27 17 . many ASSFPGGTPPLWNSPLH
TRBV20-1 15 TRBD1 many SARGPGQGRGPDTQY
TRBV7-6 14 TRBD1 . ASSADPGQGTGTQY
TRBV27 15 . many ASSSLLGGRTQSPLH